These T cell receptor beta chains were read from a single sample in a study of blood T cell repertoires in COVID-19. Data came from immunoSEQ multiplex PCR; TCRdb stores just in-frame clones and leaves some out. In the table there are roughly 160,000 clones, 86% of which are singletons. The source material was peripheral blood. The receptors were sampled from a man aged 60-69 years with acute or convalescent COVID-19. The CDR3 runs from the conserved cysteine through the conserved F or W. The order of the fields is V gene, clone size, D gene, J gene, CDR3 DNA, CDR3 protein. A D gene is named only where the DNA matches it firmly. A row's size may be missing; if present it is once, few, many or a size class.

v_call: TRBV19; clone_size: -; d_call: -; j_call: TRBJ2-1; cdr3_nt: TGTGCCAGTAGTCTGCTAGCGTTCAATGAGCAGTTCTTC; cdr3_aa: CASSLLAFNEQFF
v_call: TRBV19; clone_size: -; d_call: -; j_call: TRBJ1-6; cdr3_nt: TGTGCCAGTAGCATACAGGGTGGTAATAATTCACCCCTCCACTTT; cdr3_aa: CASSIQGGNNSPLHF
v_call: TRBV5-4; clone_size: -; d_call: -; j_call: TRBJ2-5; cdr3_nt: TGTGCCAGCAGCTTGTCCGTGGGCAGCCAAGAGACCCAGTACTTC; cdr3_aa: CASSLSVGSQETQYF
v_call: TRBV6-2/TRBV6-3; clone_size: -; d_call: TRBD2; j_call: TRBJ2-3; cdr3_nt: TGTGCCAGCAGTGCATCAGCGGGACCCACAGATACGCAGTATTTT; cdr3_aa: CASSASAGPTDTQYF
v_call: TRBV5-1; clone_size: -; d_call: TRBD2; j_call: TRBJ2-2; cdr3_nt: TGCGCCAGCAGCTTGGTGGCGGGAGGGAACACCGGGGAGCTGTTTTTT; cdr3_aa: CASSLVAGGNTGELFF
v_call: TRBV24-1; clone_size: -; d_call: -; j_call: TRBJ1-5; cdr3_nt: TGTGCCACCAGTGAATACATTAGCAATCAGCCTCAGCATTTT; cdr3_aa: CATSEYISNQPQHF
v_call: TRBV6-5; clone_size: -; d_call: -; j_call: TRBJ2-7; cdr3_nt: TGTGCCAGCGAGTCCCCCACAGGGAGACAGTACTTC; cdr3_aa: CASESPTGRQYF
v_call: TRBV2; clone_size: once; d_call: -; j_call: TRBJ1-5; cdr3_nt: TGTGCCAGCAGTCTTAAGGAGCAGGGAAATCAGCCCCAGCATTTT; cdr3_aa: CASSLKEQGNQPQHF
v_call: TRBV7-3; clone_size: -; d_call: -; j_call: TRBJ2-2; cdr3_nt: TGTGCCAGCAGCTTAACTAGCTCCACCGGGGAGCTGTTTTTT; cdr3_aa: CASSLTSSTGELFF
v_call: TRBV5-1; clone_size: -; d_call: -; j_call: TRBJ1-3; cdr3_nt: TGCGCCAGCAGCGCGCAAACAACAGGGTACTCTGGAAACACCATATATTTT; cdr3_aa: CASSAQTTGYSGNTIYF
v_call: TRBV28; clone_size: few; d_call: TRBD1; j_call: TRBJ2-7; cdr3_nt: TGTGCCACCCAGGCGGCAGGGGGCTCCTACGAGCAGTACTTC; cdr3_aa: CATQAAGGSYEQYF
v_call: TRBV2; clone_size: -; d_call: TRBD1; j_call: TRBJ1-2; cdr3_nt: TGTGCCAGCAGCACAGGGGGTGGCTACACCTTC; cdr3_aa: CASSTGGGYTF
v_call: TRBV19; clone_size: -; d_call: -; j_call: TRBJ2-2; cdr3_nt: TGTGCCAGTAGTATACCGGGACTTACCACCGGGGAGCTGTTTTTT; cdr3_aa: CASSIPGLTTGELFF
v_call: TRBV7-6; clone_size: -; d_call: -; j_call: TRBJ2-2; cdr3_nt: TGTGCCAGCGGCCCTCTTTCCGGGGAGCTGTTTTTT; cdr3_aa: CASGPLSGELFF
v_call: TRBV27; clone_size: -; d_call: -; j_call: TRBJ2-3; cdr3_nt: TGTGCCAGCGCCGACAGCCATTCGACAGATACGCAGTATTTT; cdr3_aa: CASADSHSTDTQYF
v_call: TRBV2; clone_size: -; d_call: TRBD2; j_call: TRBJ2-7; cdr3_nt: TGTGCCACCCCCCGGGGGCGGGAGGTACGAGGCGAGCAGTACTTC; cdr3_aa: CATPRGREVRGEQYF
v_call: TRBV6-4; clone_size: -; d_call: -; j_call: TRBJ1-5; cdr3_nt: TGTGCCAGCAGGGGCAAACAGGGCTATTATAGCAATCAGCCCCAGCATTTT; cdr3_aa: CASRGKQGYYSNQPQHF
v_call: TRBV19; clone_size: -; d_call: TRBD1; j_call: TRBJ1-2; cdr3_nt: TGTGCCAGTAGTAAGGGGACAGGGGTCTATGGCTACACCTTC; cdr3_aa: CASSKGTGVYGYTF
v_call: TRBV19; clone_size: -; d_call: TRBD1; j_call: TRBJ1-5; cdr3_nt: TGTGCCAGTAGTCTCGGACAGGGGGTGGGTGGATTCGATCAGCCCCAGCATTTT; cdr3_aa: CASSLGQGVGGFDQPQHF
v_call: TRBV4-1; clone_size: -; d_call: -; j_call: TRBJ1-2; cdr3_nt: TGCGCCAGCAGCCAAGGGCGGACGGGGGGCGCCCAGGGCTACACCTTC; cdr3_aa: CASSQGRTGGAQGYTF
v_call: TRBV7-8; clone_size: -; d_call: TRBD1; j_call: TRBJ1-1; cdr3_nt: TGTGCCAGCAGCTTAGAATTTGACTACAGGGGAAATACTGAAGCTTTCTTT; cdr3_aa: CASSLEFDYRGNTEAFF
v_call: TRBV14; clone_size: -; d_call: -; j_call: TRBJ1-1; cdr3_nt: TGTGCCAGCAGCCAAGTTTCTCTTAGAACCCCATGGTTGAACACTGAAGCTTTCTTT; cdr3_aa: CASSQVSLRTPWLNTEAFF
v_call: TRBV4-2; clone_size: -; d_call: -; j_call: TRBJ1-2; cdr3_nt: TGTGCCAGCAGCCCACGGAGAGGCCTGGACTATGGCTACACCTTC; cdr3_aa: CASSPRRGLDYGYTF
v_call: TRBV19; clone_size: -; d_call: TRBD1; j_call: TRBJ1-2; cdr3_nt: TGTGCCAGTAGTTTGGACAGGGGGCGCGGCTATGGCTACACCTTC; cdr3_aa: CASSLDRGRGYGYTF
v_call: TRBV28; clone_size: -; d_call: TRBD2; j_call: TRBJ2-1; cdr3_nt: TGTGCCAGCGCTCTAGCGGGTTACTCCTACAATGAGCAGTTCTTC; cdr3_aa: CASALAGYSYNEQFF
v_call: TRBV25-1; clone_size: -; d_call: TRBD1; j_call: TRBJ2-1; cdr3_nt: TGTGCCAGCAGTGCCCCAGGGGGCGATGAGCAGTTCTTC; cdr3_aa: CASSAPGGDEQFF